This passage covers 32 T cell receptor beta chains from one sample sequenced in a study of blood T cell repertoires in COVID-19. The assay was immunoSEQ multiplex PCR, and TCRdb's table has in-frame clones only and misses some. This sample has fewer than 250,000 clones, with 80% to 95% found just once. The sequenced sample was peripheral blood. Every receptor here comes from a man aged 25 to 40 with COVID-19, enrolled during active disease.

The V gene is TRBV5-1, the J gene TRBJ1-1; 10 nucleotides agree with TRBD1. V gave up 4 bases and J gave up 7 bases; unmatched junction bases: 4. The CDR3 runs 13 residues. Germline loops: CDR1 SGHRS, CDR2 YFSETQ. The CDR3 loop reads CASSRGQGYEAFF. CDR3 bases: TGCGCCAGCAGCCGGGGACAGGGGTATGAAGCTTTCTTT.

CDR3 loop: CAWSLESNQPQHF. In DNA, the CDR3 is TGTGCCTGGAGTCTAGAGAGCAATCAGCCCCAGCATTTT. The chain employs TRBV30 and TRBJ1-5; D gene uncertain. The V and J ends lost 2 bases and 1 base respectively, with 6 bases between them. The V gene's germline CDR1 is GTSNPN and CDR2 SVGIG (reference sequence). This CDR3 has 13 residues.

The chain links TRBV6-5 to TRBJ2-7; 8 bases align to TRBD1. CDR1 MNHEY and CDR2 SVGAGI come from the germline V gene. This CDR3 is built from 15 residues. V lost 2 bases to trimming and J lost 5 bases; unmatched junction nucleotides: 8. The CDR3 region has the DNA TGTGCCAGCAGTTACGCCGGGACAGGAGGGGACGAGCAGTACTTC. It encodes CASSYAGTGGDEQYF.

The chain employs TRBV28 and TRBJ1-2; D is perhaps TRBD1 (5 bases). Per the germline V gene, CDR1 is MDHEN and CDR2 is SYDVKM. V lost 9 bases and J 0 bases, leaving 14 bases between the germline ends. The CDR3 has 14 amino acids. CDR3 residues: CASRTGGANYGYTF. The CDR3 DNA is TGTGCCAGTCGAACCGGGGGGGCTAACTATGGCTACACCTTC.

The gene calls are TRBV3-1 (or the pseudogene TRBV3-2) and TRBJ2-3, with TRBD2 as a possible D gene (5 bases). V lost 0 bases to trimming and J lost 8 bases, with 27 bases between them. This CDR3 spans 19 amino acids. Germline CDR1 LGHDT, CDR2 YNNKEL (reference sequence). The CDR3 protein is CASSQDWAFEGIQFGTQYF. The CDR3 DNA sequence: TGTGCCAGCAGCCAAGATTGGGCATTCGAGGGCATTCAGTTTGGTACGCAGTATTTT.

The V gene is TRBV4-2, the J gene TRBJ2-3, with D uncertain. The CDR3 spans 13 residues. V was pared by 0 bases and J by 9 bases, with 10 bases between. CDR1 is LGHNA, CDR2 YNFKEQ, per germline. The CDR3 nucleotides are TGTGCCAGCAGCCAAGATAGCCGGGTCACGCAGTATTTT. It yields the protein CASSQDSRVTQYF.

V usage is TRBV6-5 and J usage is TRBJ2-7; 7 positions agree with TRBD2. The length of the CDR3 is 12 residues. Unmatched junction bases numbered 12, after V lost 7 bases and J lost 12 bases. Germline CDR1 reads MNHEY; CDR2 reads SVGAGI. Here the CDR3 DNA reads TGTGCCAGCACGCCCGGGGGGTGGGTTCCGTACTTC. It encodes CASTPGGWVPYF.

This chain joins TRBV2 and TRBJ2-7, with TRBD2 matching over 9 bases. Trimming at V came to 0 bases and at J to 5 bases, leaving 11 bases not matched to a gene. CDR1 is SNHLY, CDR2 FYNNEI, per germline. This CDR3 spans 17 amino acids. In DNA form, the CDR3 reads TGTGCCAGCAGTGAAGCGCTTGGCGGGGGGGCTTACCACGAGCAGTACTTC. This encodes CASSEALGGGAYHEQYF. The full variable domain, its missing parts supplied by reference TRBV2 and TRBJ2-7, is EPEVTQTPSHQVTQMGQEVILRCVPISNHLYFYWYRQILGQKVEFLVSFYNNEISEKSEIFDDQFSVERPDGSNFTLKIRSTKLEDSAMYFCASSEALGGGAYHEQYFGPGTRLTVT.

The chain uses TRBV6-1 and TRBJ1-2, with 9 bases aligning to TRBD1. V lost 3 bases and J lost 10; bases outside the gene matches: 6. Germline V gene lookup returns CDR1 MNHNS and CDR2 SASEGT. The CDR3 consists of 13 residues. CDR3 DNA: TGTGCCAGCAGTGACGGGACAGGGCACGACTACACCTTC. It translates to CASSDGTGHDYTF.

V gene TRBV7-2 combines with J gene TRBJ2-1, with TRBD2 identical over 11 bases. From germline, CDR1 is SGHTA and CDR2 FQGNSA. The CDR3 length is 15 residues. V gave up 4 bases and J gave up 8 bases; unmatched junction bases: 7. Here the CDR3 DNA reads TGTGCCAGCAGCTCCGTAGCGGGGGGGGGTCATGAGCAGTTCTTC. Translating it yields CASSSVAGGGHEQFF.

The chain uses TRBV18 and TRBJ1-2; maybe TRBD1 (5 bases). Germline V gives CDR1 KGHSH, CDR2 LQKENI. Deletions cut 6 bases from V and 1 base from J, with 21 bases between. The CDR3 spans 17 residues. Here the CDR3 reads CASSPTGSGVDNYGYTF. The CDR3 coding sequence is TGTGCCAGCTCGCCAACAGGATCTGGGGTGGATAACTATGGCTACACCTTC.

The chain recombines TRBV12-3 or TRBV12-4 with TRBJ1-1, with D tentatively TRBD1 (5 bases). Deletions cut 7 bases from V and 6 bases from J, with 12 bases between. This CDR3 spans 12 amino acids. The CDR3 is CASTPQGSEAFF. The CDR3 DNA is TGTGCCAGCACCCCCCAGGGATCTGAAGCTTTCTTT.

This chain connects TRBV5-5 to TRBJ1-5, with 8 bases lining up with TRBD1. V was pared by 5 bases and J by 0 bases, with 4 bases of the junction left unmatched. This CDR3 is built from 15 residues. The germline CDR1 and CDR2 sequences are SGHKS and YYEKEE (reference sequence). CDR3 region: CASRTGVLSNQPQHF. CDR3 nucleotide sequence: TGTGCCAGCAGGACAGGGGTCCTTAGCAATCAGCCCCAGCATTTT.

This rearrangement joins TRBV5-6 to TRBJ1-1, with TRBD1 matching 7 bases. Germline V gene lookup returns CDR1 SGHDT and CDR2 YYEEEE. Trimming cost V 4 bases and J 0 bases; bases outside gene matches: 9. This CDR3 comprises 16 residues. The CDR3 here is CASSPEGGRMNTEAFF. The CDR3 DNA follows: TGTGCCAGCAGCCCGGAAGGGGGCAGGATGAACACTGAAGCTTTCTTT.

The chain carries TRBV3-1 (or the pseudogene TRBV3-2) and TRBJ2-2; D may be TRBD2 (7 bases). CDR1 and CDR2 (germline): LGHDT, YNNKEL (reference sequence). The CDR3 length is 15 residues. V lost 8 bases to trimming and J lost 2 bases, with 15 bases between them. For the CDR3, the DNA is TGTGCCAGCGCGACGGGGGGCCTAAACACCGGGGAGCTGTTTTTT. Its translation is CASATGGLNTGELFF.

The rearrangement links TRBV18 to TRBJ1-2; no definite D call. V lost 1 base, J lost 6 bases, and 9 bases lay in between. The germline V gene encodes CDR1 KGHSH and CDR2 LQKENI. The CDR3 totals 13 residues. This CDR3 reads CASSPRGTDGYTF. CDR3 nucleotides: TGTGCCAGCTCACCACGAGGCACGGATGGCTACACCTTC.

The CDR3 region is CASSLGGGASYNEQFF. DNA of the CDR3: TGTGCCAGCAGCTTAGGAGGGGGGGCCTCCTACAATGAGCAGTTCTTC. The chain carries TRBV5-4 and TRBJ2-1; D possibly corresponds to TRBD2 (7 bases). The CDR3 consists of 16 residues. The ends were cut back, 2 bases at V and 0 bases at J, with 12 bases in the middle. The V gene's germline CDR1 is SGHNT and CDR2 YYREEE (reference sequence).

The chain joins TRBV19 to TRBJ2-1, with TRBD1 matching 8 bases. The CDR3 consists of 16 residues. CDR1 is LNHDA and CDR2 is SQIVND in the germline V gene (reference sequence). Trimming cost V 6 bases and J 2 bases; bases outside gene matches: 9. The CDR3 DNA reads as TGTGCCAGTAGCCGAAACAGGGGGAGCACCTACAATGAGCAGTTCTTC. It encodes CASSRNRGSTYNEQFF.

CDR3 protein: CASSQGLTSYEQFF. CDR3 sequence (DNA): TGTGCCAGCAGCCAAGGCCTGACTAGTTATGAGCAGTTCTTC. The J gene is TRBJ2-1, the V gene TRBV14, with D perhaps TRBD2 (6 bases). The CDR3 has 14 amino acids. The germline gives CDR1 SGHDN, CDR2 FVKESK. With 1 base removed from V and 8 bases from J, the gap between germline ends came to 12 bases.

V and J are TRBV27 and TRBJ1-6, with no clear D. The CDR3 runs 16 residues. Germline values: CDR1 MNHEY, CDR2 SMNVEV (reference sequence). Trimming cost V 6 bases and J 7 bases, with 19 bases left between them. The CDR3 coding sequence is TGTGCCAGCAGGATACCAGGTGGCAGCCTCAATTCACCCCTCCACTTT. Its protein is CASRIPGGSLNSPLHF.

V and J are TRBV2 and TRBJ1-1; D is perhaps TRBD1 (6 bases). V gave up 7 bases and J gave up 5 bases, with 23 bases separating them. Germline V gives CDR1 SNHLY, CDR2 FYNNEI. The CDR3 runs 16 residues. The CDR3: CASTNILSGGETEAFF. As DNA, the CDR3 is TGTGCCAGCACTAATATTCTGTCGGGGGGCGAAACTGAAGCTTTCTTT.

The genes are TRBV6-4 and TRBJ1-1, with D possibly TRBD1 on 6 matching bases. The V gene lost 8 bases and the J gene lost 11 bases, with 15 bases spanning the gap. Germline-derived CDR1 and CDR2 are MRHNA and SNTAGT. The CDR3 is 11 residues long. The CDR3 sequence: CASEGRGWAFF. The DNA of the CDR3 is TGTGCCAGCGAGGGCAGGGGTTGGGCTTTCTTT.

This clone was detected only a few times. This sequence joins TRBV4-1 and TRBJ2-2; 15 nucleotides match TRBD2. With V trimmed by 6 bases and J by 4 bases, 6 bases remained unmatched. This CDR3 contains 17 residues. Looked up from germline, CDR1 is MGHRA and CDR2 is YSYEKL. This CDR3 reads CASRPGLAGGGTGELFF. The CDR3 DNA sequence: TGCGCCAGCAGACCGGGACTAGCGGGGGGCGGCACCGGGGAGCTGTTTTTT.

The CDR3 bases are TGTGCCAGCAGCAACAGGGGATCTGGGGCCAACGTCCTGACTTTC. Translated, it gives CASSNRGSGANVLTF. The J gene is TRBJ2-6, the V gene TRBV11-3; 7 nucleotides line up with TRBD1. The CDR3 loop spans 15 amino acids. With V trimmed by 5 bases and J by 1 base, 2 bases remained unmatched. Germline V gene lookup returns CDR1 SGHNT and CDR2 YENEEA.

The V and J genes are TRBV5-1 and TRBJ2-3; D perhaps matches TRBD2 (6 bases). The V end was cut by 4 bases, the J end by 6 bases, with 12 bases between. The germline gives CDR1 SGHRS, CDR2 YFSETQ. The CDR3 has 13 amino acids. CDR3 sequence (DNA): TGCGCCAGCAGCCCGGCGGGGCCCGATACGCAGTATTTT. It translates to CASSPAGPDTQYF.

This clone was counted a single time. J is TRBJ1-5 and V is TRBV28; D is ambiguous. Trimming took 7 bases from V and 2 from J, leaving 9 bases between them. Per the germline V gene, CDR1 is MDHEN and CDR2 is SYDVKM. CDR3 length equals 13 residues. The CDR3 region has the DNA TGTGCCAGCAAATCCGGGGGCAATCAGCCCCAGCATTTT. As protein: CASKSGGNQPQHF.

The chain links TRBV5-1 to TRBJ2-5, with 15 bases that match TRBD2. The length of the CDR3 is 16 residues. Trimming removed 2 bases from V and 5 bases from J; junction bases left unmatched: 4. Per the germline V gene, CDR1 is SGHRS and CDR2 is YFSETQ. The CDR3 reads CASSLRTSGGAETQYF. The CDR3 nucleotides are TGCGCCAGCAGCTTACGGACTAGCGGGGGGGCCGAGACCCAGTACTTC.

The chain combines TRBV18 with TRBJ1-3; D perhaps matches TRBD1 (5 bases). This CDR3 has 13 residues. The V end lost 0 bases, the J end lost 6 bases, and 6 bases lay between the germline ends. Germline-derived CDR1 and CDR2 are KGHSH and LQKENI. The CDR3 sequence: CASSPPTVNTIYF. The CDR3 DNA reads TGTGCCAGCTCACCACCGACAGTAAACACCATATATTTT.

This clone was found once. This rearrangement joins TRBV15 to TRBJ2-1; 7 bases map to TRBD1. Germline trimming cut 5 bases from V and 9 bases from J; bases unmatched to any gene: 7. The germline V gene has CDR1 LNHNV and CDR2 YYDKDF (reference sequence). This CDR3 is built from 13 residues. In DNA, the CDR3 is TGTGCCACCAGCCCCAACAGGGGCGGTGAGCAGTTCTTC. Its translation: CATSPNRGGEQFF.

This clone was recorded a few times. CDR3 amino acids: CASSFDRGEQFF. CDR3 bases: TGTGCCAGCAGCTTCGACAGGGGAGAGCAGTTCTTC. This sequence joins TRBV7-9 and TRBJ2-1; 8 nucleotides line up with TRBD1. CDR1 is SEHNR and CDR2 is FQNEAQ in the germline V gene (reference sequence). V lost 3 bases and J lost 10; bases outside the gene matches: 2. The CDR3 has 12 residues.

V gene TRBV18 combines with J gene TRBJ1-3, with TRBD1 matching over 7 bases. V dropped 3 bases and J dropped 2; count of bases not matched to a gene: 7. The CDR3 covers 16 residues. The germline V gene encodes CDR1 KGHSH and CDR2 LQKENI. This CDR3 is CASSPGDSYAGNTIYF. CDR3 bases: TGTGCCAGCTCACCGGGGGACAGCTACGCTGGAAACACCATATATTTT. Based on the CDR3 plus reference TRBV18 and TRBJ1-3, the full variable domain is NAGVMQNPRHLVRRRGQEARLRCSPMKGHSHVYWYRQLPEEGLKFMVYLQKENIIDESGMPKERFSAEFPKEGPSILRIQQVVRGDSAAYFCASSPGDSYAGNTIYFGEGSWLTVV.

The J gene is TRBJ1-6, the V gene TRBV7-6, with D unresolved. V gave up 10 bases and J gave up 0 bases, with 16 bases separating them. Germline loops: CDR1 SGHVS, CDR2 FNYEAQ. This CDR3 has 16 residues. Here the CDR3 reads CATPPRGSSYNSPLHF. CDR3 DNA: TGTGCCACCCCTCCGCGAGGGAGCTCCTATAATTCACCCCTCCACTTT. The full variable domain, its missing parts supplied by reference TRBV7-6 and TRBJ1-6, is GAGVSQSPRYKVTKRGQDVALRCDPISGHVSLYWYRQALGQGPEFLTYFNYEAQQDKSGLPNDRFSAERPEGSISTLTIQRTEQRDSAMYRCATPPRGSSYNSPLHFGNGTRLTVT.